This T cell receptor (beta chain) stems from a study of shared clonotypes between healthy human individuals (dated by TCRdb to the early 2020s). About the full investigation: The cohort comprised a couple of women and a few men aged 18 to 49 years. Blood TCR repertoires of a handful of healthy adults were deeply sequenced to estimate repertoire size and the extent of clonotype sharing between individuals. To increase sequencing depth and limit assay-specific biases, different laboratories used diverse techniques to prepare libraries and sequence TCR repertoires. Per donor, leukapheresis produced somewhere between about 0.9 and 10 billion PBMCs. General findings and caveats noted by the study authors: Sampling was limited to blood, and TCR repertoires in tissue likely differ from TCR repertoires in blood. Pairwise subsampling led to the expectation that sequencing depth would affect the degree of clonotype sharing among donors. The genetic and exposure-history diversity represented was limited by the small number of donors.

With respect to this clone: The antigen it recognizes is unknown. Base qualities are not provided; no much larger clone lies one nucleotide away.

TCR CDR3 regions were amplified from genomic DNA by multiplex PCR using the deep immunoSEQ assay. Extracted genomic DNA from each cell subset was spread evenly across all wells of several immunoSEQ 96-well plates, with each plate serving as a replicate. For unsorted PBMC, approximately 290 ng of genomic DNA, equivalent to around 30,000 T cell genomes, went into each replicate PCR. Unsorted PBMC genomic DNA was sequenced across ten immunoSEQ deep assay plates. The purified libraries were quantified using a Qubit 3.0 fluorometer, sized with a Bioanalyzer 2100, and then quantified again using the KAPA Library Quantification kit. A separate single-read 150-cycle Illumina NextSeq 550 flow cell was used to sequence each immunoSEQ 96-well plate. In the source study's methods: Because the immunoSEQ output included only junctional sequences and no quality scores, the filtering could not be the same as the filtering used for full-length reads. Sequences were annotated with PyIR, a Python wrapper for IgBLAST v1.9, and V/J genes and CDR3 were assigned using IMGT germline references. Any read was removed if the V/J assignment was weak (E-value above 1e-6), the CDR3 was missing, or the read contained stop codons, out-of-frame junctions, or ambiguous translated residues. A V3J clonotype was defined by an identical inferred V gene, J gene, and CDR3 amino acid sequence. Percentage overlap between repertoires was calculated by dividing the number of shared unique clonotypes by the size of the smaller repertoire. RTK rarefaction, the Chao1 estimator, and Recon v2.1 estimates of unobserved clonotypes were used to assess repertoire richness. TCRdb holds this immuneACCESS table with in-frame rearrangements only. Some clones are missing; in checked studies, unresolved V genes explain under half, and the rest has no known cause. That table supplies the V and J calls and clone size; D and trimming were determined from the DNA. The sample table records about 490,000 clones; 79% of these occur just once. In total, the top ten clones hold 10% to 15% of the sample.

The donors were healthy, HIV-negative adults who had no recently reported acute infections or vaccinations. Every donor was a Caucasian adult living in Nashville, Tennessee, USA. For unsorted samples, 90 million or so PBMCs were counted and genomic DNA was extracted with the QIAamp DNA Blood Mini kit. Blood was collected by leukapheresis, and PBMCs were isolated by Ficoll-Histopaque density gradient centrifugation and then cryopreserved in liquid nitrogen vapor phase. Its CDR3 holds 15 amino acids, cysteine through phenylalanine. Only CDR3 DNA is held: 45 bases, read in frame from base 1. V is shortened by 1 base, J by 0 bases, and the region joining them spans 7 bases. CDR1 SGHTA and CDR2 FQGNSA are derived from the germline V gene.

Sample: PBMCs. This receptor was taken from a woman aged 40 to 50 in good health. Some clones in this sample may be carry-over from other donors' samples. The sequence is built from TRBV7-2 and TRBJ1-3; the D gene remains uncertain. The encoded CDR3 is CASSLDRYSGNTIYF. The sequenced DNA: TGTGCCAGCAGCTTAGACAGATACTCTGGAAACACCATATATTTT.